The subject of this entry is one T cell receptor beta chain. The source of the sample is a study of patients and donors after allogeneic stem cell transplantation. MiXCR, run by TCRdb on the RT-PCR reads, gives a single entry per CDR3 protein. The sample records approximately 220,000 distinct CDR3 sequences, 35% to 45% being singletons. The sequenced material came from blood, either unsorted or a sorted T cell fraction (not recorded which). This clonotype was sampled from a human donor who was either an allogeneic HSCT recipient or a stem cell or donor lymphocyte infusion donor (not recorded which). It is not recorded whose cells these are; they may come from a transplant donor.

The CDR3 DNA is TGTGCCAGCAGTTCGATCGGCCCCTCAACGTATGAAAAACTGTTTTTT. Amino acids: CASSSIGPSTYEKLFF. This chain links TRBV12-3 or TRBV12-4 with TRBJ1-4, with D hard to call. This CDR3 comprises 16 residues. The ends were cut back, 4 bases at V and 6 bases at J, with 18 bases in the middle.